Listed here are 4 T cell receptor beta chains from one sample, sequenced in a study of blood T cell repertoires in COVID-19. TCRdb's table, derived via immunoSEQ multiplex PCR, lists solely in-frame clones and lacks some. The sample contains approximately 200,000 clones, just under 90% of which appear only once. The specimen was PBMCs or T cells enriched from blood (not recorded which). These receptors originate from a man aged 30-40 years who had recovered from COVID-19.

Here the CDR3 DNA reads TGTGCCACCAGTGACCATAGGGACAGGGGTGACTATGGCTACACCTTC. It translates to CATSDHRDRGDYGYTF. The chain is built from TRBV24-1 and TRBJ1-2; TRBD1 matches 10 bases. Looked up from germline, CDR1 is KGHDR and CDR2 is SFDVKD. The J segment lost 3 bases and the V segment lost 4 bases, leaving 7 bases of the junction unmatched. This CDR3 comprises 16 residues.

The J gene is TRBJ1-2, the V gene TRBV21-1; the tabulated D call, TRBD1, remains unverified against the DNA. TRBV21-1 corresponds to a pseudogene. This CDR3 comprises 17 residues. The CDR3 loop is CASSKVSTANGDYGYTF. As DNA, the CDR3 is TGTGCCAGCAGCAAAGTGTCTACAGCCAACGGTGACTATGGCTACACCTTC.

This clone was observed a few times. This rearrangement joins TRBV29-1 to TRBJ1-1; weak D call: TRBD1 (6 bases). CDR3 length equals 12 residues. Germline assignment: CDR1 SQVTM and CDR2 ANQGSEA. V was clipped by 4 bases and J by 4 bases, with 10 bases between them. The CDR3 region is CSVGFRGTEAFF. Here the CDR3 DNA reads TGCAGCGTTGGGTTCAGGGGCACTGAAGCTTTCTTT.

V usage is TRBV3-1 (or the pseudogene TRBV3-2) and J usage is TRBJ2-3; 13 nucleotides align to TRBD2. Losses at the gene ends were 3 bases for V and 1 base for J; bases not matched to a gene: 7. The CDR3 runs to 18 residues. Per germline, CDR1 LGHDT and CDR2 YNNKEL (reference sequence). For the CDR3, the DNA is TGTGCCAGCAGCCAGAAGACTAGCGGGGGGCGACGCACAGATACGCAGTATTTT. Residues: CASSQKTSGGRRTDTQYF.